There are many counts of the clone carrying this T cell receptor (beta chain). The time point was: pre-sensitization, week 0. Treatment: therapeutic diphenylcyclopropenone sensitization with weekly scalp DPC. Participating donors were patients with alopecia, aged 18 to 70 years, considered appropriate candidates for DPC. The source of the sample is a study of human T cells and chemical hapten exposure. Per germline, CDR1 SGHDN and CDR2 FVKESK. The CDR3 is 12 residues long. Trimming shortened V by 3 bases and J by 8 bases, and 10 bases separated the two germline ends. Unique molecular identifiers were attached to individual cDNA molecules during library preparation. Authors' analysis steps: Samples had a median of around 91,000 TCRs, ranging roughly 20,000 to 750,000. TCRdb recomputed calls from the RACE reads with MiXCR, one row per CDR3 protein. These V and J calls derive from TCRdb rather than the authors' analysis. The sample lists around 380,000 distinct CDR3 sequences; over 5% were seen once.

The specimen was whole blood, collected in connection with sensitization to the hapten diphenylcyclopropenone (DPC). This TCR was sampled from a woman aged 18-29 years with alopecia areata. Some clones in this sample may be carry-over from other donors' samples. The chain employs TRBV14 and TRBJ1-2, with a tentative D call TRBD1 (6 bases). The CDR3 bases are TGTGCCAGCAGCCAGGAGGGGGACGGCTACACCTTC. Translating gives CASSQEGDGYTF. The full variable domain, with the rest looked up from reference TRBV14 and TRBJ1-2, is EAGVTQFPSHSVIEKGQTVTLRCDPISGHDNLYWYRRVMGKEIKFLLHFVKESKQDESGMPNNRFLAERTGGTYSTLKVQPAELEDSGVYFCASSQEGDGYTFGSGTRLTVV.